This passage covers 22 T cell receptor beta chains from one sample sequenced in a study of blood T cell repertoires in COVID-19. Measured with immunoSEQ multiplex PCR; TCRdb has only the in-frame clones, and not every one. The sample records around 36,000 clones, approximately 88% being singletons. Source material: peripheral blood. The receptors were gathered from a human donor in a cohort sampled during active COVID-19.

The J gene is TRBJ1-1, the V gene TRBV5-1; D uncertain. The CDR3 contains 13 residues. The V end was cut by 6 bases, the J end by 0 bases, with 9 bases between. In germline, CDR1 is SGHRS, CDR2 YFSETQ. The CDR3 protein is CASMEAMNTEAFF. The CDR3 nucleotides are TGCGCCAGCATGGAGGCAATGAACACTGAAGCTTTCTTT. Complete variable domain (other parts from reference TRBV5-1 and TRBJ1-1): KAGVTQTPRYLIKTRGQQVTLSCSPISGHRSVSWYQQTPGQGLQFLFEYFSETQRNKGNFPGRFSGRQFSNSRSEMNVSTLELGDSALYLCASMEAMNTEAFFGQGTRLTVV.

The chain joins TRBV2 to TRBJ2-3; 8 bases align to TRBD1. V shed 6 bases, J shed 7 bases, and the junction held 6 bases outside the gene matches. This CDR3 region has 13 residues. Germline lookup yields CDR1 SNHLY and CDR2 FYNNEI. The CDR3 nucleotides are TGTGCCAGCAGGGGACAGGACAGGAATACGCAGTATTTT. Residues: CASRGQDRNTQYF.

The rearrangement links TRBV19 to TRBJ1-2; TRBD1 matches at 7 bases. The V segment lost 6 bases and the J segment 3 bases; nucleotides outside the gene matches: 4. The CDR3 is 13 amino acids. The germline gives CDR1 LNHDA, CDR2 SQIVND (reference sequence). CDR3 in DNA: TGTGCCAGTAGAGGGGGCGCGGACTATGGCTACACCTTC. Translated, it gives CASRGGADYGYTF.

In its sample, this clone ranks as medium-sized. The chain links TRBV20-1 to TRBJ2-3; D not resolved. Trimming stripped 3 bases from V and 5 bases from J, with 39 bases between. CDR3 length: 22 amino acids. CDR1 is DFQATT, CDR2 SNEGSKA, per germline (reference sequence). The CDR3 sequence is CSASFEGENPRKAPAYRDTQYF. The CDR3 DNA reads TGCAGTGCTAGTTTCGAAGGCGAGAATCCTCGTAAAGCGCCGGCTTATCGAGATACGCAGTATTTT.

The J gene is TRBJ1-1, the V gene TRBV7-2, with TRBD1 identical over 7 bases. CDR1 is SGHTA and CDR2 is FQGNSA in the germline V gene. The CDR3 sequence is 14 residues long. V trimming: 1 base; J trimming: 1 base; junction bases outside the gene matches: 0. CDR3 region: CASSLGDRNTEAFF. DNA for the CDR3: TGTGCCAGCAGCTTAGGGGACAGGAACACTGAAGCTTTCTTT.

CDR3 sequence: CASSLDFKSEQFF. The DNA of the CDR3 is TGTGCCAGCAGCTTAGATTTCAAGAGTGAGCAGTTCTTC. The rearrangement uses TRBV11-3 and TRBJ2-1; D ambiguous. The germline V gene has CDR1 SGHNT and CDR2 YENEEA. The CDR3 is made up of 13 amino acids. V was pared by 0 bases and J by 9 bases, with 9 bases between.

V is TRBV28 and J is TRBJ2-2, with 7 bases matching TRBD1. CDR3 length: 17 residues. Germline V gives CDR1 MDHEN, CDR2 SYDVKM. The ends lost 4 bases at V and 0 bases at J; junction bases unmatched: 8. DNA of the CDR3: TGTGCCAGCAGTTCTCCGGGACAGATTTCGAACACCGGGGAGCTGTTTTTT. Translated, it gives CASSSPGQISNTGELFF.

This clone was observed a single time. The CDR3 sequence: CAWSAWDRGGNQPQHF. The CDR3 nucleotides are TGTGCCTGGAGTGCATGGGACAGGGGCGGGAATCAGCCCCAGCATTTT. The chain couples TRBV30 to TRBJ1-5, with 10 bases fitting TRBD1. The CDR3 consists of 16 residues. The V segment lost 1 base and the J segment 4 bases; nucleotides outside the gene matches: 7. Per germline, CDR1 GTSNPN and CDR2 SVGIG (reference sequence). Looking up the rest from reference TRBV30 and TRBJ1-5 gives the full variable domain: SQTIHQWPATLVQPVGSPLSLECTVEGTSNPNLYWYRQAAGRGLQLLFYSVGIGQISSEVPQNLSASRPQDRQFILSSKKLLLSDSGFYLCAWSAWDRGGNQPQHFGDGTRLSIL.

This chain uses TRBV6-5 with TRBJ1-2; 11 positions agree with TRBD1. The CDR3 length is 14 residues. The trim removed 5 bases at V and 4 bases at J, leaving 3 bases unmatched. The V gene's germline CDR1 is MNHEY and CDR2 SVGAGI. This CDR3 is CASSQDRGLYGYTF. CDR3 DNA sequence: TGTGCCAGCAGTCAGGACAGGGGGCTCTATGGCTACACCTTC.

The chain carries TRBV5-4 and TRBJ2-3, with D uncertain. The germline gives CDR1 SGHNT, CDR2 YYREEE (reference sequence). V was shortened by 0 bases and J by 0 bases, with 8 bases between the two germline ends. This CDR3 has 15 residues. CDR3 protein: CASSLDYTSTDTQYF. The CDR3 DNA reads TGTGCCAGCAGCTTGGACTACACTAGCACAGATACGCAGTATTTT.

CDR3 sequence (DNA): TGTGCCAGCAGCTTGTTGCCAGGGGGCCTGTTGGGCACCGGGGAGCTGTTTTTT. It specifies CASSLLPGGLLGTGELFF. This rearrangement joins TRBV5-6 to TRBJ2-2; 8 nucleotides align to TRBD1. The CDR3 has 18 amino acids. CDR1 is SGHDT, CDR2 YYEEEE, per germline. With V trimmed by 1 base and J by 4 bases, 12 bases remained unmatched. The whole variable domain, filled in from reference TRBV5-6 and TRBJ2-2, reads DAGVTQSPTHLIKTRGQQVTLRCSPKSGHDTVSWYQQALGQGPQFIFQYYEEEERQRGNFPDRFSGHQFPNYSSELNVNALLLGDSALYLCASSLLPGGLLGTGELFFGEGSRLTVL.

The chain carries TRBV2 and TRBJ1-4, with D maybe TRBD1 (5 bases). Trimming stripped 11 bases from V and 0 bases from J, with 10 bases between. The CDR3 covers 13 residues. Looked up from germline, CDR1 is SNHLY and CDR2 is FYNNEI. CDR3 coding DNA: TGTGCCGGTGGACAAGCAACTAATGAAAAACTGTTTTTT. This codes for CAGGQATNEKLFF.

V gene TRBV7-6 combines with J gene TRBJ2-3; 7 bases agree with TRBD1. V lost 5 bases, J lost 6 bases, and 5 bases stayed unmatched. The CDR3 has 13 amino acids. Germline CDR1 is SGHVS and CDR2 is FNYEAQ. This CDR3 is CASSQNRGDTQYF. The CDR3 nucleotides read TGTGCCAGCAGCCAGAACAGGGGCGATACGCAGTATTTT.

The chain employs TRBV18 and TRBJ2-3; 9 bases agree with TRBD2. This CDR3 spans 15 amino acids. Losses at the gene ends were 6 bases for V and 5 bases for J; bases not matched to a gene: 9. Germline V gives CDR1 KGHSH, CDR2 LQKENI. CDR3: CASSPSSGAGDTQYF. The CDR3 DNA reads TGTGCCAGCTCCCCCTCTAGCGGGGCAGGAGATACGCAGTATTTT.

The chain links TRBV30 to TRBJ1-1, with D hard to call. This CDR3 is 14 amino acids long. Germline lookup yields CDR1 GTSNPN and CDR2 SVGIG (reference sequence). Trimming stripped 3 bases from V and 2 bases from J, with 13 bases between. CDR3 amino acids: CAWRADGRNTEAFF. CDR3 bases: TGTGCCTGGAGGGCCGATGGGAGAAACACTGAAGCTTTCTTT.

The genes are TRBV2 and TRBJ2-3; D is possibly TRBD1 (6 bases). The CDR3 runs 16 residues. V gave up 6 bases and J gave up 1 base, with 17 bases separating them. Germline V lookup: CDR1 SNHLY, CDR2 FYNNEI. CDR3 protein: CASRRVGGAGTDTQYF. The DNA for the CDR3 is TGTGCCAGCAGAAGAGTTGGGGGCGCGGGCACAGATACGCAGTATTTT.

The V call is TRBV19, the J call TRBJ2-4, with no clear D. In germline, CDR1 is LNHDA, CDR2 SQIVND (reference sequence). CDR3 length: 11 amino acids. V was cut by 3 bases and J by 14 bases, with 11 bases left in between. CDR3 DNA: TGTGCCAGTAGTATTGGTTTAGTGAAGTACTTC. Protein sequence: CASSIGLVKYF.

The rearrangement joins TRBV10-1 to TRBJ2-1; TRBD1 aligns across 9 bases. The CDR3 is 13 residues long. V was pared by 5 bases and J by 9 bases, with 5 bases of the junction left unmatched. In germline, CDR1 is WNHNN, CDR2 SYGVQD (reference sequence). In DNA, the CDR3 is TGCGCCAGCAGTAGGGACAGGGTTTTTGAGCAGTTCTTC. This encodes CASSRDRVFEQFF.

The V call is TRBV7-9, the J call TRBJ2-5; weak D call: TRBD2 (6 bases). Germline values: CDR1 SEHNR, CDR2 FQNEAQ (reference sequence). Trimming left V 5 bases short and J 1 base short, with 14 bases between. The CDR3 totals 15 residues. The CDR3 reads CASSDGGRIQETQYF. The CDR3 DNA sequence: TGTGCCAGCAGCGACGGGGGTCGTATCCAAGAGACCCAGTACTTC.

This clone appeared a single time. The chain recombines TRBV20-1 with TRBJ2-7, with D hard to call. This CDR3 region has 11 residues. Germline V CDR1 and CDR2: DFQATT, SNEGSKA (reference sequence). V was clipped by 4 bases and J by 0 bases, with 4 bases between them. The CDR3 here is CSATVSYEQYF. The CDR3 bases are TGCAGTGCTACAGTCTCCTACGAGCAGTACTTC.

The V gene is TRBV7-6, the J gene TRBJ1-2, with a tentative D call TRBD1 (6 bases). The germline CDR1 and CDR2 sequences are SGHVS and FNYEAQ. CDR3 length: 15 residues. V was cut by 5 bases and J by 3 bases, with 16 bases left in between. The chain's CDR3 is CASSLGAGVDYGYTF. CDR3 sequence (DNA): TGTGCCAGCAGCCTGGGGGCCGGGGTGGACTATGGCTACACCTTC.

The J gene is TRBJ2-1, the V gene TRBV19; the match to TRBD2 covers 13 bases. In germline, CDR1 is LNHDA, CDR2 SQIVND (reference sequence). The V segment lost 3 bases and the J segment 6 bases; nucleotides outside the gene matches: 8. There are 17 residues in the CDR3. The chain's CDR3 is CASSMLPGTSGVNEQFF. The CDR3 coding sequence is TGTGCCAGTAGTATGTTACCCGGGACTAGCGGGGTCAATGAGCAGTTCTTC.